Below are 23 T cell receptor beta chains sequenced from a single sample in a study of blood T cell repertoires in COVID-19. Method: immunoSEQ multiplex PCR; TCRdb's copy keeps in-frame clones and lacks some. The top ten hold 2% to 3% of the sample, which has about 210,000 clones, approximately 85% seen once. Sequences were obtained from peripheral blood. Receptors were obtained from a woman between 65 and 79 years old with COVID-19, enrolled during active disease.

CDR3 sequence reads: CASSQDPDRGYQPQHF. CDR3 DNA sequence: TGCGCCAGCAGCCAAGATCCGGACAGGGGATATCAGCCCCAGCATTTT. This chain joins TRBV4-1 and TRBJ1-5, with 9 bases aligning to TRBD1. Germline CDR1 reads MGHRA; CDR2 reads YSYEKL. There are 16 residues in the CDR3. V shed 0 bases, J shed 5 bases, and the junction held 5 bases outside the gene matches.

This clone has more than one count but fewer than ten. The gene calls are TRBV11-3 and TRBJ2-1, with 12 bases aligning to TRBD2. V shed 6 bases and J 8 bases; nucleotides not matched to a gene: 11. CDR3 length: 16 residues. The germline V gene has CDR1 SGHNT and CDR2 YENEEA. CDR3 protein: CASSQTSGSPRDEQFF. In DNA, the CDR3 is TGTGCCAGCAGTCAGACTAGCGGGAGCCCCCGGGATGAGCAGTTCTTC. Combining the CDR3 with reference TRBV11-3 and TRBJ2-1 gives the whole variable domain EAGVVQSPRYKIIEKKQPVAFWCNPISGHNTLYWYLQNLGQGPELLIRYENEEAVDDSQLPKDRFSAERLKGVDSTLKIQPAELGDSAVYLCASSQTSGSPRDEQFFGPGTRLTVL.

Written as DNA, the CDR3 is TGTGCCAGCAGCCAACAGGTCTCCTACGAGCAGTACTTC. It specifies CASSQQVSYEQYF. The gene calls are TRBV3-1 (or the pseudogene TRBV3-2) and TRBJ2-7, with unresolved D. The CDR3 has 13 residues. Germline V gives CDR1 LGHDT, CDR2 YNNKEL (reference sequence). V was clipped by 2 bases and J by 0 bases, with 5 bases between them.

J is TRBJ2-7 and V is TRBV7-2, with a tentative D call TRBD2 (5 bases). This CDR3 has 13 amino acids. V was trimmed by 5 bases and J by 6 bases, leaving 14 bases between them. Germline V gene lookup returns CDR1 SGHTA and CDR2 FQGNSA. The CDR3: CASSQDWVGEQYF. The CDR3 region has the DNA TGTGCCAGCAGCCAGGACTGGGTAGGCGAGCAGTACTTC. Filled out from reference TRBV7-2 and TRBJ2-7, the complete variable domain reads GAGVSQSPSNKVTEKGKDVELRCDPISGHTALYWYRQSLGQGLEFLIYFQGNSAPDKSGLPSDRFSAERTGGSVSTLTIQRTQQEDSAVYLCASSQDWVGEQYFGPGTRLTVT.

This rearrangement joins TRBV7-2 to TRBJ1-1; weak D call: TRBD1 (6 bases). The CDR3 runs to 14 residues. Between the trimmed V and J ends, which lost 2 bases and 4 bases, there was a span of 11 bases. Germline-derived CDR1 and CDR2 are SGHTA and FQGNSA. The CDR3 nucleotides read TGTGCCAGCAGCTTAAACAGGGCGGCCACTGAAGCTTTCTTT. Its protein is CASSLNRAATEAFF.

The genes are TRBV9 and TRBJ1-2; 7 positions agree with TRBD1. Germline V lookup: CDR1 SGDLS, CDR2 YYNGEE. After removal of 6 bases from V and 6 bases from J, the junction contained 2 bases not matched to a gene. The CDR3 length is 11 residues. DNA for the CDR3: TGTGCCAGCAAGGGGGCCGATGGCTACACCTTC. This gives the protein CASKGADGYTF. Filled out from reference TRBV9 and TRBJ1-2, the complete variable domain reads DSGVTQTPKHLITATGQRVTLRCSPRSGDLSVYWYQQSLDQGLQFLIQYYNGEERAKGNILERFSAQQFPDLHSELNLSSLELGDSALYFCASKGADGYTFGSGTRLTVV.

V usage is TRBV2 and J usage is TRBJ1-1; 7 bases fit TRBD1. The germline V gene has CDR1 SNHLY and CDR2 FYNNEI. The CDR3 is 14 residues long. J gave up 0 bases and V 10 bases, and 8 bases lay outside the gene matches. CDR3 DNA: TGTGCCAACCCAAGGGGACAGTTGAACACTGAAGCTTTCTTT. It codes for CANPRGQLNTEAFF.

The chain links TRBV25-1 to TRBJ1-2; 8 nucleotides line up with TRBD1. CDR1 is MGHDK and CDR2 is SYGVNS in the germline V gene. The CDR3 loop spans 16 amino acids. The ends lost 0 bases at V and 10 bases at J; junction bases unmatched: 13. In DNA form, the CDR3 reads TGTGCCAGCAGTGAATATAAGATTCGGGGGACAGGATACTACACCTTC. Amino acid sequence: CASSEYKIRGTGYYTF.

The chain recombines TRBV9 with TRBJ2-2; a weak D match, TRBD2 (5 bases). The CDR3 runs to 15 residues. The germline CDR1 and CDR2 sequences are SGDLS and YYNGEE. The V gene lost 6 bases and the J gene lost 6 bases, with 18 bases spanning the gap. The CDR3 DNA follows: TGTGCCAGCAAGGGTCACCCGGGCGGGTCCGGGGAGCTGTTTTTT. Its translation: CASKGHPGGSGELFF.

This clone turned up a few times. In nucleotides, the CDR3 is TGTGCCATCATGTCGGGACTAGCGGGAGACACAGATACGCAGTATTTT. As protein: CAIMSGLAGDTDTQYF. The chain recombines TRBV10-3 with TRBJ2-3; 14 bases match TRBD2. Looked up from germline, CDR1 is ENHRY and CDR2 is SYGVKD. This CDR3 is 16 amino acids long. With 7 bases clipped from V and 2 bases from J, the junction kept 5 bases outside the gene matches.

Notes on this clone: This same CDR3 is encoded by further DNA sequences in the sample. V and J are TRBV5-1 and TRBJ2-1, with 10 positions matching TRBD1. CDR1 SGHRS and CDR2 YFSETQ come from the germline V gene. This CDR3 spans 14 amino acids. V dropped 0 bases and J dropped 7; count of bases not matched to a gene: 1. CDR3 bases: TGCGCCAGCAGCTTGGGGGACAGGGGTAATGAGCAGTTCTTC. This gives the protein CASSLGDRGNEQFF.

J is TRBJ1-5 and V is TRBV7-2; D remains ambiguous. V was cut by 5 bases and J by 6 bases, with 20 bases left in between. Germline CDR1 and CDR2: SGHTA and FQGNSA. The CDR3 contains 16 residues. The CDR3 nucleotides are TGTGCCAGCAGCCCTCTGTCGGGAGAATATAGTCAGCCCCAGCATTTT. Protein sequence: CASSPLSGEYSQPQHF. The variable domain in full, with the rest retrieved from reference TRBV7-2 and TRBJ1-5, is GAGVSQSPSNKVTEKGKDVELRCDPISGHTALYWYRQSLGQGLEFLIYFQGNSAPDKSGLPSDRFSAERTGGSVSTLTIQRTQQEDSAVYLCASSPLSGEYSQPQHFGDGTRLSIL.

The V and J genes are TRBV4-1 and TRBJ2-1, with no clear D. Germline V gives CDR1 MGHRA, CDR2 YSYEKL. The CDR3 totals 17 residues. Trimming took 1 base from V and 2 from J, leaving 15 bases between them. CDR3 region: CASSQGADSNPYNEQFF. CDR3 nucleotides: TGCGCCAGCAGCCAAGGAGCTGACTCCAACCCCTACAATGAGCAGTTCTTC.

This clone was observed a few times. This chain joins TRBV6-1 and TRBJ1-1; 8 bases line up with TRBD1. CDR1 MNHNS and CDR2 SASEGT come from the germline V gene. The CDR3 contains 13 residues. Trimming at V came to 1 base and at J to 9 bases, leaving 4 bases not matched to a gene. CDR3 residues: CASSEGTGFKAFF. In nucleotides, the CDR3 is TGTGCCAGCAGTGAAGGGACAGGGTTTAAAGCTTTCTTT.

The table lists this clone with a few counts. This rearrangement joins TRBV5-1 to TRBJ1-2; weak D call: TRBD1 (6 bases). The CDR3 runs 15 residues. Per the germline V gene, CDR1 is SGHRS and CDR2 is YFSETQ. V was shortened by 4 bases and J by 6 bases, with 19 bases between the two germline ends. This chain's CDR3 is CASSQGDRRINGYTF. The DNA of the CDR3 is TGCGCCAGCAGCCAGGGAGACAGGCGTATTAATGGCTACACCTTC.

This clone was seen a single time. This sequence joins TRBV4-3 and TRBJ1-2; no clear D gene. This CDR3 region has 13 residues. Per the germline V gene, CDR1 is LGHNA and CDR2 is YSLEER. Trimming left V 4 bases short and J 0 bases short, with 6 bases between. The CDR3 region has the DNA TGCGCCAGCAGCCCTCGGGCTAACTATGGCTACACCTTC. The encoded protein is CASSPRANYGYTF.

The chain joins TRBV5-1 to TRBJ2-2; D may be TRBD1 (5 bases). The V and J ends lost 4 bases and 1 base respectively, with 20 bases between them. The CDR3 is 18 residues long. Germline CDR1 reads SGHRS; CDR2 reads YFSETQ. The CDR3 coding sequence is TGCGCCAGCAGCCCCATCACAGGAGCCCTCGGGAACACCGGGGAGCTGTTTTTT. Encoded protein: CASSPITGALGNTGELFF.

The rearrangement uses TRBV7-9 and TRBJ2-3, with 11 bases matching TRBD2. V dropped 5 bases and J dropped 3; count of bases not matched to a gene: 4. Per the germline V gene, CDR1 is SEHNR and CDR2 is FQNEAQ (reference sequence). This CDR3 is 15 amino acids long. Here the CDR3 DNA reads TGTGCCAGCAGCCCCACTAGCGGGGGTACAGATACGCAGTATTTT. Translating it yields CASSPTSGGTDTQYF. Full variable domain (missing parts from reference TRBV7-9 and TRBJ2-3): DTGVSQNPRHKITKRGQNVTFRCDPISEHNRLYWYRQTLGQGPEFLTYFQNEAQLEKSRLLSDRFSAERPKGSFSTLEIQRTEQGDSAMYLCASSPTSGGTDTQYFGPGTRLTVL.

The V gene is TRBV5-1, the J gene TRBJ2-7, with 9 bases aligning to TRBD1. The junction had 8 bases not matched to a gene; V was cut back by 4 bases and J by 6 bases. The length of the CDR3 is 14 residues. CDR1 SGHRS and CDR2 YFSETQ come from the germline V gene. In DNA, the CDR3 is TGCGCCAGCAGCAGTCGACAGGGGGGTGGCGAGCAGTACTTC. Its protein product is CASSSRQGGGEQYF.

The V call is TRBV19, the J call TRBJ2-5; TRBD2 matches at 12 bases. Germline CDR1 LNHDA, CDR2 SQIVND (reference sequence). The CDR3 contains 15 residues. J gave up 4 bases and V 5 bases, and 5 bases lay outside the gene matches. CDR3: CASSPTSGGAETQYF. For the CDR3, the DNA is TGTGCCAGTAGTCCGACTAGCGGGGGAGCAGAGACCCAGTACTTC.

Note on this clone: The junction differs from germline at one of its ends, possibly a read error. The rearrangement links TRBV7-7 to TRBJ1-1; TRBD1 matches 7 bases. CDR3 length: 13 amino acids. From germline, CDR1 is SSHAT and CDR2 FNYEAQ (reference sequence). CDR3 DNA sequence: TGTGCTAGCAGTTCTGACAGGGAAAGTGAAGCTTTCTTT. Translation gives CASSSDRESEAFF.

The chain joins TRBV18 to TRBJ1-1, with a possible D match to TRBD1 (5 bases). CDR3 length: 15 amino acids. The germline gives CDR1 KGHSH, CDR2 LQKENI. The V and J ends lost 1 base and 0 bases respectively, with 9 bases between them. The CDR3 nucleotides read TGTGCCAGCTCACCACTTACAGGTGTGAACACTGAAGCTTTCTTT. Its translation is CASSPLTGVNTEAFF.

This sequence joins TRBV14 and TRBJ1-5; 7 bases agree with TRBD1. The V gene's germline CDR1 is SGHDN and CDR2 FVKESK. This CDR3 region has 13 residues. The V and J ends lost 6 bases and 5 bases, in that order; junction bases with no gene match: 4. The CDR3 nucleotides read TGTGCCAGCAGTCAGGGGGGTTATCAGCCCCAGCATTTT. Its protein product is CASSQGGYQPQHF.